These T cell receptor beta chains were read from a single sample in a study of blood T cell repertoires in COVID-19. The assay was immunoSEQ multiplex PCR, and TCRdb's table has in-frame clones only and misses some. The sample has fewer than 150,000 clones, 85% seen once. Input material: peripheral blood. Receptor source: a human donor in a cohort sampled during active COVID-19. Both conserved end residues are part of each CDR3. D genes are given only for firm matches. Size is stated for part of the rows, as once, few or many counts, or as a class when the clone is expanded.

clone size: NA; V gene: TRBV6-5; D gene: TRBD1; J gene: TRBJ1-1; CDR3 DNA: TGTGCCAGCAGTTACCAGGACAGGAGCCAGGGAAAAGCTTTCTTT; CDR3 protein: CASSYQDRSQGKAFF
clone size: NA; V gene: TRBV28; D gene: NA; J gene: TRBJ2-3; CDR3 DNA: TGTGCCAGCAGCCTCGGAGAGGGGGAAACTAGCACAGATACGCAGTATTTT; CDR3 protein: CASSLGEGETSTDTQYF
clone size: NA; V gene: TRBV11-2; D gene: NA; J gene: TRBJ2-4; CDR3 DNA: TGTGCCAGCAGTAACAGGGTAGCCAAAAACATTCAGTACTTC; CDR3 protein: CASSNRVAKNIQYF
clone size: few; V gene: TRBV23-1; D gene: TRBD1; J gene: TRBJ1-1; CDR3 DNA: TGCGCCAGCAGTCAACGGGACAGGGTTTCTGAAGCTTTCTTT; CDR3 protein: CASSQRDRVSEAFF
clone size: NA; V gene: TRBV6-5; D gene: NA; J gene: TRBJ1-1; CDR3 DNA: TGTGCCAGCAGTCCCCTGGGAGATTACTCTGAAGCTTTCTTT; CDR3 protein: CASSPLGDYSEAFF
clone size: NA; V gene: TRBV6-5; D gene: NA; J gene: TRBJ2-7; CDR3 DNA: TGTGCCAGCAGCAGCCGACACCGGCACCCATACGAGCAGTACTTC; CDR3 protein: CASSSRHRHPYEQYF
clone size: NA; V gene: TRBV5-4; D gene: TRBD1; J gene: TRBJ1-3; CDR3 DNA: TGTGCCAGCAGCCCACCGAATTTAGGACAGGGGGGAGGAAACACCATATATTTT; CDR3 protein: CASSPPNLGQGGGNTIYF
clone size: NA; V gene: TRBV19; D gene: TRBD2; J gene: TRBJ2-1; CDR3 DNA: TGTGCCAGTAGTATAGGGCCACTAGCGGGGGCCGTTCGCTCCTACAATGAGCAGTTCTTC; CDR3 protein: CASSIGPLAGAVRSYNEQFF
clone size: NA; V gene: TRBV6-5; D gene: TRBD2; J gene: TRBJ2-1; CDR3 DNA: TGTGCCAGCACTAGCGGGGGGGCTAACGACAATGAGCAGTTCTTC; CDR3 protein: CASTSGGANDNEQFF
clone size: NA; V gene: TRBV9; D gene: TRBD1; J gene: TRBJ2-1; CDR3 DNA: TGTGCCAGCAGCGTAGAGGGGGCGCGAAATGAGCAGTTCTTC; CDR3 protein: CASSVEGARNEQFF
clone size: once; V gene: TRBV27; D gene: NA; J gene: TRBJ1-2; CDR3 DNA: TGTGCCAGCAGTACAACGGAGGGGAGTCCGTATGGCTACACCTTC; CDR3 protein: CASSTTEGSPYGYTF
clone size: NA; V gene: TRBV29-1; D gene: TRBD1; J gene: TRBJ1-4; CDR3 DNA: TGCAGCGCTGTGACAGGGCAGTCGGTTGAAAAACTGTTTTTT; CDR3 protein: CSAVTGQSVEKLFF
clone size: NA; V gene: TRBV11-2; D gene: TRBD1; J gene: TRBJ1-1; CDR3 DNA: TGTGCCAGCAGCCGATACAGGGGAACTGAAGCTTTCTTT; CDR3 protein: CASSRYRGTEAFF
clone size: NA; V gene: TRBV7-2; D gene: NA; J gene: TRBJ1-6; CDR3 DNA: TGTGCCAGCAGCCCCAGGGTTGATAATTCACCCCTCCACTTT; CDR3 protein: CASSPRVDNSPLHF
clone size: NA; V gene: TRBV6-6; D gene: NA; J gene: TRBJ1-2; CDR3 DNA: TGTGCCAGCAGTTACTCGCAGGGCAAGGGCTACACCTTC; CDR3 protein: CASSYSQGKGYTF
clone size: once; V gene: TRBV6-6; D gene: NA; J gene: TRBJ2-3; CDR3 DNA: TGTGCCAGCACCTCCCGGGGCACAGATACGCAGTATTTT; CDR3 protein: CASTSRGTDTQYF
clone size: NA; V gene: TRBV30; D gene: NA; J gene: TRBJ1-6; CDR3 DNA: TGTGCCTGGAAGACAGTCGACCGCTATAATTCACCCCTCCACTTT; CDR3 protein: CAWKTVDRYNSPLHF
clone size: once; V gene: TRBV7-3; D gene: NA; J gene: TRBJ2-6; CDR3 DNA: TGTGCCAGCAGCCCCCAGGGTCAGTCTGGGGCCAACGTCCTGACTTTC; CDR3 protein: CASSPQGQSGANVLTF
clone size: NA; V gene: TRBV11-2; D gene: NA; J gene: TRBJ2-3; CDR3 DNA: TGTGCCAGCAGCTTAGCGGGTAACACGCAGTATTTT; CDR3 protein: CASSLAGNTQYF
clone size: NA; V gene: TRBV6-5; D gene: TRBD1; J gene: TRBJ1-2; CDR3 DNA: TGTGCCAGCGCCCCTGGGACAGGCGCTGGCTACACCTTC; CDR3 protein: CASAPGTGAGYTF
clone size: NA; V gene: TRBV27; D gene: NA; J gene: TRBJ1-1; CDR3 DNA: TGTGCCAGCAGTTCGTTCAGGGCCCCCCTAGGAGTGAACACTGAAGCTTTCTTT; CDR3 protein: CASSSFRAPLGVNTEAFF
clone size: NA; V gene: TRBV18; D gene: NA; J gene: TRBJ1-1; CDR3 DNA: TGTGCCAGCTCAGCAGGAGGGAGGGACACTGAAGCTTTCTTT; CDR3 protein: CASSAGGRDTEAFF
clone size: NA; V gene: TRBV19; D gene: TRBD1; J gene: TRBJ2-3; CDR3 DNA: TGTGCCACCCAAGGGAACCAGGGGGCAGATACGCAGTATTTT; CDR3 protein: CATQGNQGADTQYF
clone size: NA; V gene: TRBV2; D gene: NA; J gene: TRBJ1-4; CDR3 DNA: TGTGCCAGCAGCGACGCTCAACAGGGTTCAACTAATGAAAAACTGTTTTTT; CDR3 protein: CASSDAQQGSTNEKLFF
clone size: NA; V gene: TRBV6-6; D gene: NA; J gene: TRBJ1-5; CDR3 DNA: TGTGCCAGCAGTTACTCGAGGCCGGCTTTGAATCAGCCCCAGCATTTT; CDR3 protein: CASSYSRPALNQPQHF
clone size: NA; V gene: TRBV9; D gene: NA; J gene: TRBJ2-1; CDR3 DNA: TGTGCCAGCAGCCCCGGACAGCCCCGCTACAATGAGCAGTTCTTC; CDR3 protein: CASSPGQPRYNEQFF
clone size: few; V gene: TRBV6-6; D gene: TRBD1; J gene: TRBJ1-5; CDR3 DNA: TGTGCCAGCAGTTCACTGACAGGGGACCAGCCCCAGCATTTT; CDR3 protein: CASSSLTGDQPQHF
clone size: NA; V gene: TRBV7-2; D gene: NA; J gene: TRBJ2-7; CDR3 DNA: TGTGCCAGCAGCTTGTCACTAGACGAGCAGTACTTC; CDR3 protein: CASSLSLDEQYF
clone size: NA; V gene: TRBV5-1; D gene: NA; J gene: TRBJ2-3; CDR3 DNA: TGCGCCAGCAGCTTGGGCCTAGCTAGCACAGATACGCAGTATTTT; CDR3 protein: CASSLGLASTDTQYF
clone size: NA; V gene: TRBV10-3; D gene: TRBD1; J gene: TRBJ2-1; CDR3 DNA: TGTGCCATCAGTATAGGACAGGGACTCAATGAGCAGTTCTTC; CDR3 protein: CAISIGQGLNEQFF
clone size: NA; V gene: TRBV6-6; D gene: NA; J gene: TRBJ1-5; CDR3 DNA: TGTGCCAGCAGCGACAGTGGGCTCAATCAGCCCCAGCATTTT; CDR3 protein: CASSDSGLNQPQHF
clone size: NA; V gene: TRBV2; D gene: NA; J gene: TRBJ1-5; CDR3 DNA: TGTGCCAGCAACAGGGTTGGGTATAGCAATCAGCCCCAGCATTTT; CDR3 protein: CASNRVGYSNQPQHF
clone size: few; V gene: TRBV6-2/TRBV6-3; D gene: NA; J gene: TRBJ1-1; CDR3 DNA: TGTGCCAGCAGTCCCGCCCGGGACACTGAAGCTTTCTTT; CDR3 protein: CASSPARDTEAFF
clone size: NA; V gene: TRBV28; D gene: NA; J gene: TRBJ1-2; CDR3 DNA: TGTGCCAGCAGGGACCCCGTCGGAGGCTATGGCTACACCTTC; CDR3 protein: CASRDPVGGYGYTF
clone size: NA; V gene: TRBV10-1; D gene: TRBD2; J gene: TRBJ2-1; CDR3 DNA: TGCGCCAGCAGTGATGGACTAGCGGGGGGCCAGAATGAGCAGTTCTTC; CDR3 protein: CASSDGLAGGQNEQFF
clone size: NA; V gene: TRBV11-2; D gene: TRBD1; J gene: TRBJ1-2; CDR3 DNA: TGTGCCAGCAGCTTAACCCCACAGGGGAACTATGGCTACACCTTC; CDR3 protein: CASSLTPQGNYGYTF
clone size: NA; V gene: TRBV7-2; D gene: NA; J gene: TRBJ1-5; CDR3 DNA: TGTGCCAGCAGCCCACAGGTGACCCAGCCCCAGCATTTT; CDR3 protein: CASSPQVTQPQHF
clone size: NA; V gene: TRBV28; D gene: TRBD1; J gene: TRBJ1-5; CDR3 DNA: TGTGCCAGCAGTTTGCCGCAGGGGGATAGCAATCAGCCCCAGCATTTT; CDR3 protein: CASSLPQGDSNQPQHF
clone size: NA; V gene: TRBV18; D gene: TRBD1; J gene: TRBJ2-3; CDR3 DNA: TGTGCCAGCTCACAGGGCAGACAGGGGGCGGATACGCAGTATTTT; CDR3 protein: CASSQGRQGADTQYF
clone size: NA; V gene: TRBV20-1; D gene: NA; J gene: TRBJ1-2; CDR3 DNA: TGCAGTGCTAGGTCGGGGGGCTACACCTTC; CDR3 protein: CSARSGGYTF
clone size: once; V gene: TRBV7-2; D gene: NA; J gene: TRBJ2-6; CDR3 DNA: TGTGCCAGCACTGGACTCTCTGGGGCCAACGTCCTGACTTTC; CDR3 protein: CASTGLSGANVLTF
clone size: NA; V gene: TRBV7-3; D gene: NA; J gene: TRBJ2-3; CDR3 DNA: TGTGCCAGCAGCTTACGTCGGAGCACAGATACGCAGTATTTT; CDR3 protein: CASSLRRSTDTQYF
clone size: NA; V gene: TRBV4-3; D gene: NA; J gene: TRBJ1-2; CDR3 DNA: TGCGCCAGCAGCCAAGGACCGGACAGTAGCAACTATGGCTACACCTTC; CDR3 protein: CASSQGPDSSNYGYTF
clone size: NA; V gene: TRBV5-6; D gene: TRBD1; J gene: TRBJ2-7; CDR3 DNA: TGTGCCAGCAGTTTGGGACAGGGTCTCGAGCAGTACTTC; CDR3 protein: CASSLGQGLEQYF
clone size: few; V gene: TRBV6-5; D gene: NA; J gene: TRBJ1-2; CDR3 DNA: TGTGCCAGCAGGTCGGGAGGGACCTATGGCTACACCTTC; CDR3 protein: CASRSGGTYGYTF
clone size: once; V gene: TRBV25-1; D gene: TRBD2; J gene: TRBJ2-2; CDR3 DNA: TGTGCCAGCAGGGGTAGGGAGCGGGGGAACACCGGGGAGCTGTTTTTT; CDR3 protein: CASRGRERGNTGELFF
clone size: NA; V gene: TRBV28; D gene: TRBD1; J gene: TRBJ2-5; CDR3 DNA: TGTGCCAGCAGTTTTCCCGACAGGGTCCTACAAGAGACCCAGTACTTC; CDR3 protein: CASSFPDRVLQETQYF
clone size: NA; V gene: TRBV11-2; D gene: TRBD2; J gene: TRBJ2-1; CDR3 DNA: TGTGCCAGCAGCTTAGATGCGGGGGGAACCTCCTACAATGAGCAGTTCTTC; CDR3 protein: CASSLDAGGTSYNEQFF
clone size: NA; V gene: TRBV27; D gene: NA; J gene: TRBJ1-5; CDR3 DNA: TGTGCCAGCAGCCACCCTACCTCGCATTTT; CDR3 protein: CASSHPTSHF
clone size: NA; V gene: TRBV6-5; D gene: NA; J gene: TRBJ1-4; CDR3 DNA: TGTGCCAGCAAACAAAACAGGCGGGGGTTGGAAAAACTGTTTTTT; CDR3 protein: CASKQNRRGLEKLFF
clone size: NA; V gene: TRBV3-1/TRBV3-2; D gene: TRBD1; J gene: TRBJ2-7; CDR3 DNA: TGTGCCAGCAGCCGGAAACTCGGGACAGGGGTTGGCGAGCAGTACTTC; CDR3 protein: CASSRKLGTGVGEQYF
clone size: NA; V gene: TRBV7-8; D gene: NA; J gene: TRBJ1-3; CDR3 DNA: TGTGCCAGCAGCTTAGGGGTATCAGGGGACGGAAACACCATATATTTT; CDR3 protein: CASSLGVSGDGNTIYF